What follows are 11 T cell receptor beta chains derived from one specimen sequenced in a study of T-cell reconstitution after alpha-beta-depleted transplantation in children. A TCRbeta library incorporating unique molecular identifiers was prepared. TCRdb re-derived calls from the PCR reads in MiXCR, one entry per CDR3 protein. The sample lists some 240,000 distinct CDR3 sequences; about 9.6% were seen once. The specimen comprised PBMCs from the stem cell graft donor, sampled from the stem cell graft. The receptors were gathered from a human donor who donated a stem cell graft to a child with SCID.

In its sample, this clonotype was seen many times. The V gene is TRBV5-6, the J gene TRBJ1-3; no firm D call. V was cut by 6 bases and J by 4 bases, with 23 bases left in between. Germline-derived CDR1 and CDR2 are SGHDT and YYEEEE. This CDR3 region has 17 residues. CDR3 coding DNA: TGTGCCAGCACCCTATTCAGTAATTGGGCAGCCGGAAACACCATATATTTT. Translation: CASTLFSNWAAGNTIYF.

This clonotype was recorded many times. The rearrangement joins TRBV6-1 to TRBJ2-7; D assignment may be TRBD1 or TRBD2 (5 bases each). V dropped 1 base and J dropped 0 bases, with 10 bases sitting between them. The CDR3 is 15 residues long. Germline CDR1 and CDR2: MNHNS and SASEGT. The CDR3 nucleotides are TGTGCCAGCAGTGAAGATCGGGGCAGCTCCTACGAGCAGTACTTC. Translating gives CASSEDRGSSYEQYF.

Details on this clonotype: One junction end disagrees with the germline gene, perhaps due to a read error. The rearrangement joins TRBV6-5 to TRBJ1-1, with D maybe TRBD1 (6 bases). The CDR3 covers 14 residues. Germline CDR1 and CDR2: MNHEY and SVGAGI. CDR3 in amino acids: CASSYLDRNTDAFF. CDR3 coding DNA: TGCGCCAGCAGTTACCTGGACAGAAACACTGATGCTTTCTTT.

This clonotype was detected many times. The CDR3 spells CASSTRGLTARGSYEQYF. CDR3 nucleotides: TGTGCCAGCAGCACCAGGGGTCTCACGGCACGAGGCTCCTACGAGCAGTACTTC. The rearrangement links TRBV11-2 to TRBJ2-7; perhaps TRBD1 as D (6 bases). Per the germline V gene, CDR1 is SGHAT and CDR2 is FQNNGV. This CDR3 region has 18 residues. Trimming shortened V by 5 bases and J by 0 bases, and 23 bases separated the two germline ends.

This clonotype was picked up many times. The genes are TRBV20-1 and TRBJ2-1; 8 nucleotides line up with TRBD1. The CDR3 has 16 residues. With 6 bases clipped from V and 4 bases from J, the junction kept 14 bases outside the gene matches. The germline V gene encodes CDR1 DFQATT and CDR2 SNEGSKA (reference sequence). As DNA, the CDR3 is TGCAGTGCCCCGAAATTGACAGGGGAGAGGTACAATGAGCAGTTCTTC. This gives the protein CSAPKLTGERYNEQFF.

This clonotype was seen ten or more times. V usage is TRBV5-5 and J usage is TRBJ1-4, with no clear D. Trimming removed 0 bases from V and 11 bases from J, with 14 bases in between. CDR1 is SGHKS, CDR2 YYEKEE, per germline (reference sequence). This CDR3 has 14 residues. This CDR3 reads CASSLGWIEKKLFF. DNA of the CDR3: TGTGCCAGCAGCTTGGGGTGGATTGAAAAGAAACTGTTTTTT.

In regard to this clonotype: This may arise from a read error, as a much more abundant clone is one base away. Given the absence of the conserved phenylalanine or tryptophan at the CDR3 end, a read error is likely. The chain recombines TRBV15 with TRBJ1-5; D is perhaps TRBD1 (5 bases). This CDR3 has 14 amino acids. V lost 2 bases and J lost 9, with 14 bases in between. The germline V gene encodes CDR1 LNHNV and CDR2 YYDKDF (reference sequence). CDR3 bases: TGTGCCACCAGCAGAACGACAGCCAGAACGCCCCAGCATTCT. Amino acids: CATSRTTARTPQHS.

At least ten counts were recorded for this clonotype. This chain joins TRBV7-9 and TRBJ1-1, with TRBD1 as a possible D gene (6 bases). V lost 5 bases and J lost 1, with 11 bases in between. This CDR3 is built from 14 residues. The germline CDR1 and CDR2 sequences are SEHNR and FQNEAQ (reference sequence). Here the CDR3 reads CASSHRTANTEAFF. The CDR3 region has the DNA TGTGCCAGCAGCCATAGGACAGCGAACACTGAAGCTTTCTTT. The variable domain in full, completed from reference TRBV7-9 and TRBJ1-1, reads DTGVSQNPRHKITKRGQNVTFRCDPISEHNRLYWYRQTLGQGPEFLTYFQNEAQLEKSRLLSDRFSAERPKGSFSTLEIQRTEQGDSAMYLCASSHRTANTEAFFGQGTRLTVV.

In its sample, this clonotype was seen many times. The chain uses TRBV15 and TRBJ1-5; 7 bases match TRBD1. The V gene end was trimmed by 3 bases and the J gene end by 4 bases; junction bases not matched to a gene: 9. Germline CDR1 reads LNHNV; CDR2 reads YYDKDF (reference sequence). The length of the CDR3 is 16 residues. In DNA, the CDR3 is TGTGCCACCAGCAGCGGCAGACAGGGTTGGAATCAGCCCCAGCATTTT. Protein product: CATSSGRQGWNQPQHF.

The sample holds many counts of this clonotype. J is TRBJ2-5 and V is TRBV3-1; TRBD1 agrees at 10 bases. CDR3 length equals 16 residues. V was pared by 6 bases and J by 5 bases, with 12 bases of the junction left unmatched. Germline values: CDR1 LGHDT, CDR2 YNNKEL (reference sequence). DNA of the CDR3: TGTGCCAGCAGTCAGACCGGGACAGGGGCGTGGGAGACCCAGTACTTC. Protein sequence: CASSQTGTGAWETQYF.

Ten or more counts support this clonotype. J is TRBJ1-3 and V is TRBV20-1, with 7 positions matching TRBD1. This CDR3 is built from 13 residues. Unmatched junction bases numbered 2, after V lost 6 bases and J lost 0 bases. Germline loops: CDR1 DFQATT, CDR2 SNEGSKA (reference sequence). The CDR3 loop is CSARDSSGNTIYF. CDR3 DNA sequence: TGCAGTGCAAGGGACAGCTCTGGAAACACCATATATTTT.